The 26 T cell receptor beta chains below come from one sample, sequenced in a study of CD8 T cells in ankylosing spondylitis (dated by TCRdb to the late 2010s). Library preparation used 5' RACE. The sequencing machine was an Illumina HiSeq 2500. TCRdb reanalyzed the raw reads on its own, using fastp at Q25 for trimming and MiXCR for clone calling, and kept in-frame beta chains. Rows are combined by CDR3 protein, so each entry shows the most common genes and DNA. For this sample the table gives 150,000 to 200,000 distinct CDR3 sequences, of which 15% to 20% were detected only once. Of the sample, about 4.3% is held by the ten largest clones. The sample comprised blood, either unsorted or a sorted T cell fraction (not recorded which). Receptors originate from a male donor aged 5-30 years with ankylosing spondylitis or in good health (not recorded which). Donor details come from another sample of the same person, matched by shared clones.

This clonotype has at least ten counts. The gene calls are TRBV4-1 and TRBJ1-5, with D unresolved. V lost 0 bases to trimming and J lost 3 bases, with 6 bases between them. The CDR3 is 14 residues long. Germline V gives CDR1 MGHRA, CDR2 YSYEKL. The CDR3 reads CASSQDSNNQPQHF. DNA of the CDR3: TGCGCCAGCAGCCAAGACAGCAACAATCAGCCCCAGCATTTT.

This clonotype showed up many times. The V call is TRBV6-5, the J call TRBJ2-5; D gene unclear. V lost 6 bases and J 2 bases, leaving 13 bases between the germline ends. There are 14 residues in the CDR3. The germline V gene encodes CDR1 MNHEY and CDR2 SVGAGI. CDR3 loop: CASSLRAFQETQYF. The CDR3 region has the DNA TGTGCCAGCAGCCTACGGGCCTTTCAAGAGACCCAGTACTTC.

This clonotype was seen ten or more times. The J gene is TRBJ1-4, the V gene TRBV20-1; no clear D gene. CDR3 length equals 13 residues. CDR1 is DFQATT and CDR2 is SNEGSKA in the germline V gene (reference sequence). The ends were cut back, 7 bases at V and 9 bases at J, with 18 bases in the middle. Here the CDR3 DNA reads TGCAGTGTTAAGGTGGAAGGGAAGCAAAAACTGTTTTTT. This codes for CSVKVEGKQKLFF.

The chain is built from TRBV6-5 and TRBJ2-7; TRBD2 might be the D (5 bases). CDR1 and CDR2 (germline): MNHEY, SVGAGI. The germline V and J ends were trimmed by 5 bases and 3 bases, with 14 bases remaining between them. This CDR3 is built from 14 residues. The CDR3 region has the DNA TGTGCCAGCAGTCCGCTTGGGAGTAGCTACGAGCAGTACTTC. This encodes CASSPLGSSYEQYF.

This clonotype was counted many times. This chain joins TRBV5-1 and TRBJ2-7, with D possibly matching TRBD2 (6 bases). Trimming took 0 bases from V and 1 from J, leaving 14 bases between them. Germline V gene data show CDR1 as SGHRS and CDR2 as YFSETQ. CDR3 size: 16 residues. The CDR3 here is CASSLAPEGGSYEQYF. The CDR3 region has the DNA TGCGCCAGCAGCTTGGCCCCGGAGGGTGGTTCCTACGAGCAGTACTTC.

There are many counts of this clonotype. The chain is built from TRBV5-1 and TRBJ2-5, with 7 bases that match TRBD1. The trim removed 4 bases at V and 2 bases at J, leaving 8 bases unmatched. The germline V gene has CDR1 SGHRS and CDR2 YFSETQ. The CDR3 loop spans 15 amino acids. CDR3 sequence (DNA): TGCGCCAGCAGCCGGCAGGGGGAAAGGCAAGAGACCCAGTACTTC. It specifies CASSRQGERQETQYF.

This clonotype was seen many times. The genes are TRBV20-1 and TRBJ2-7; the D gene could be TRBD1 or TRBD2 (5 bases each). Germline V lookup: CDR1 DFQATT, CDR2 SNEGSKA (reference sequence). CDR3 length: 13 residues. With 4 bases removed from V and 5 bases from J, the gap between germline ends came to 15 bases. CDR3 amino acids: CSATGLRGDEQYF. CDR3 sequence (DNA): TGCAGTGCTACTGGCCTCAGAGGGGACGAGCAGTACTTC.

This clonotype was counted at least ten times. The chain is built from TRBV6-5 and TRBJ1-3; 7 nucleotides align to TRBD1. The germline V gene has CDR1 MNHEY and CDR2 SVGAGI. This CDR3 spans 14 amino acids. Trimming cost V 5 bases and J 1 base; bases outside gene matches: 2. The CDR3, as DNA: TGTGCCAGCAGTAACAGGGGATCTGGAAACACCATATATTTT. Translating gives CASSNRGSGNTIYF.

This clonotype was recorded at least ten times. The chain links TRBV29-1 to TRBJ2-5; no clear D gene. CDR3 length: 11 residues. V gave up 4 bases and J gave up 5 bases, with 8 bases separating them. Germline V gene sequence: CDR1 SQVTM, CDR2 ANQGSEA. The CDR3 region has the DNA TGCAGCGTTGTTGGGCGGGAGACCCAGTACTTC. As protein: CSVVGRETQYF.

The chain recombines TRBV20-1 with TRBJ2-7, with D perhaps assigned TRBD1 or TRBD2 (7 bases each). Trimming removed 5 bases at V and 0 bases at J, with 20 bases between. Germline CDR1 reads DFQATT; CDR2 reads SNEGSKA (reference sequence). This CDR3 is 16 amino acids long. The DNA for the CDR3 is TGCAGTGCTCCCCAAAGACAGGGACTAAACTCCTACGAGCAGTACTTC. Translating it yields CSAPQRQGLNSYEQYF.

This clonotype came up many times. CDR3 region: CASSTGLDYGYTF. The CDR3, as DNA: TGCGCCAGCAGTACAGGGTTGGACTATGGCTACACCTTC. The J gene is TRBJ1-2, the V gene TRBV10-2, with D tentatively TRBD1 (6 bases). Germline CDR1 reads WSHSY; CDR2 reads SAAADI. The germline V and J ends were trimmed by 5 bases and 3 bases, with 10 bases remaining between them. This CDR3 spans 13 amino acids.

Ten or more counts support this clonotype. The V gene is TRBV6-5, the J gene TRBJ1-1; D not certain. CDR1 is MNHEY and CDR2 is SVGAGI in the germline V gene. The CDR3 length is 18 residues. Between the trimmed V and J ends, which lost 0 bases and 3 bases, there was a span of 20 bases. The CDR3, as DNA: TGTGCCAGCAGTTACTCGCTACTAACGCAAGGAATAGACACTGAAGCTTTCTTT. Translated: CASSYSLLTQGIDTEAFF.

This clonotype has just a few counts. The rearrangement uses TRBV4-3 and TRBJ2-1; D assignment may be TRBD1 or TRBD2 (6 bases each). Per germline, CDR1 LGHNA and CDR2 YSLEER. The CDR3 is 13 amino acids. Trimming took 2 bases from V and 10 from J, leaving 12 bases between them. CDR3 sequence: CASSQRGVLEQFF. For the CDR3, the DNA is TGCGCCAGCAGCCAAAGGGGGGTCTTAGAGCAGTTCTTC.

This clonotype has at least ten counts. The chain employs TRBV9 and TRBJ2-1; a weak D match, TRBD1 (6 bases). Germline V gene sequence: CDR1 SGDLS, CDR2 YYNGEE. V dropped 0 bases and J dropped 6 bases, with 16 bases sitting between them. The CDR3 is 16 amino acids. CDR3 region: CASSVVTGALLNEQFF. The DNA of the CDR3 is TGTGCCAGCAGCGTAGTGACAGGCGCTCTTCTCAATGAGCAGTTCTTC. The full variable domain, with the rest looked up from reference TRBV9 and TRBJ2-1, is DSGVTQTPKHLITATGQRVTLRCSPRSGDLSVYWYQQSLDQGLQFLIQYYNGEERAKGNILERFSAQQFPDLHSELNLSSLELGDSALYFCASSVVTGALLNEQFFGPGTRLTVL.

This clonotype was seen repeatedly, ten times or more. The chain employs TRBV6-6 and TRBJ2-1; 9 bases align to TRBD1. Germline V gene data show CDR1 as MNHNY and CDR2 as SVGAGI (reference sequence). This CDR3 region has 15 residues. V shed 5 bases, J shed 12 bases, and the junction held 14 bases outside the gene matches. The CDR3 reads CASSDWTGDFRWQFF. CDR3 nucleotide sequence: TGTGCCAGCAGTGATTGGACAGGGGACTTTAGGTGGCAGTTCTTC.

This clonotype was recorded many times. CDR3 loop: CSARGGSNQPQHF. For the CDR3, the DNA is TGCAGTGCTAGGGGGGGTAGCAATCAGCCCCAGCATTTT. The chain carries TRBV20-1 and TRBJ1-5; perhaps TRBD1 as D (5 bases). This CDR3 comprises 13 residues. The V and J ends lost 3 bases and 0 bases respectively, with 6 bases between them. Looked up from germline, CDR1 is DFQATT and CDR2 is SNEGSKA (reference sequence).

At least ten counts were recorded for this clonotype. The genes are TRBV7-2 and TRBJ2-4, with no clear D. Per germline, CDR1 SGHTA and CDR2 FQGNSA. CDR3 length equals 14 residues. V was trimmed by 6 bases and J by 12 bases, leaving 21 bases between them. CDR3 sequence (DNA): TGTGCCAGCAGTCTTGCCTGGGCGCAGAGCACTCAGTACTTC. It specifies CASSLAWAQSTQYF.

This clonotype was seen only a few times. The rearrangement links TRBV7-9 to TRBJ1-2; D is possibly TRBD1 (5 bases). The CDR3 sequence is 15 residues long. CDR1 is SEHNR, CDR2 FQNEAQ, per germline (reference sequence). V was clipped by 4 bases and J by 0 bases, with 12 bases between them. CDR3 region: CASSSQTEANYGYTF. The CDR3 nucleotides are TGTGCCAGCAGCTCACAGACAGAAGCTAACTATGGCTACACCTTC.

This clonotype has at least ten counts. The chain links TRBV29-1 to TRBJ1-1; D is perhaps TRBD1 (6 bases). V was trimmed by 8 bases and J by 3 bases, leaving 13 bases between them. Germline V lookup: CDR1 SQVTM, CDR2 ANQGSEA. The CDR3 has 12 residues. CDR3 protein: CSIRTVDTEAFF. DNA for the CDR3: TGCAGCATTAGGACAGTCGACACTGAAGCTTTCTTT.

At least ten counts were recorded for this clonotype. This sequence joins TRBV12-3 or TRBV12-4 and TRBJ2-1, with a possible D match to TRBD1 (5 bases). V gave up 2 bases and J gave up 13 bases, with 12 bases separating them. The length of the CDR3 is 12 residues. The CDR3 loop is CASSLWGGRQFF. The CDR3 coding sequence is TGTGCCAGCAGTTTATGGGGCGGCCGCCAGTTCTTC.

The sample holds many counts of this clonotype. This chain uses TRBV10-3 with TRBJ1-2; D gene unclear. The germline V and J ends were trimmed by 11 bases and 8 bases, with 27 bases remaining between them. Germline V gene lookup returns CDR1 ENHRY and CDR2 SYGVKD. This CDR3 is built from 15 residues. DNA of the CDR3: TGTGCCGTGCGACCAGAGGGCTTGACGGCGTTAGGCTACACCTTC. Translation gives CAVRPEGLTALGYTF.

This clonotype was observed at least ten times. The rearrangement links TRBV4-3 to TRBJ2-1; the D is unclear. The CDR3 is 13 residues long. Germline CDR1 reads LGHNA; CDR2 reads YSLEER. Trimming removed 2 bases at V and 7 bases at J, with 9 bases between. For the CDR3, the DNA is TGCGCCAGCAGCCAACTGTCGGAGAATGAGCAGTTCTTC. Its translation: CASSQLSENEQFF.

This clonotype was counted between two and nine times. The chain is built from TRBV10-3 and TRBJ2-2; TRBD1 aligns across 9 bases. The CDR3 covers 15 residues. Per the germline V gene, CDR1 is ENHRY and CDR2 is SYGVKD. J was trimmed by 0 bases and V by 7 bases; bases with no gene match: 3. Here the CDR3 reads CAIKGQGPNTGELFF. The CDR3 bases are TGTGCCATCAAAGGACAGGGGCCGAACACCGGGGAGCTGTTTTTT.

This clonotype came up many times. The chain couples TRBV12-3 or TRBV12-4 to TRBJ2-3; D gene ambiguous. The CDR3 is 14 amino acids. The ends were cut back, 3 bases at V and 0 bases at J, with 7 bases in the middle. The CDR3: CASSFSSSTDTQYF. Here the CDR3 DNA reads TGTGCCAGCAGTTTTTCCAGTAGCACAGATACGCAGTATTTT.

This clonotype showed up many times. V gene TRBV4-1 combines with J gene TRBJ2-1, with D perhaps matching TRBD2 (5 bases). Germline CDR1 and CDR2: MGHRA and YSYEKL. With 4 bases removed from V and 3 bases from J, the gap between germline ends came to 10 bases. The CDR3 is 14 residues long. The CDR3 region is CASSPEVFYNEQFF. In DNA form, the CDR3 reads TGCGCCAGCAGCCCGGAGGTTTTCTACAATGAGCAGTTCTTC.

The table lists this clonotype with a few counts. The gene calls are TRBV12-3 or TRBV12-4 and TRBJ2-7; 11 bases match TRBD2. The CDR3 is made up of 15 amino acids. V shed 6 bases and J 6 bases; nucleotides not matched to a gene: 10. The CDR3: CASSRTSGRLREQYV. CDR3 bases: TGTGCCAGCAGCCGTACTAGCGGGAGACTCCGCGAGCAGTACGTC.